A single sample gave rise to the 32 T cell receptor beta chains below, sequenced in a study of T cell responses to AZD1222 COVID-19 vaccine (dated by TCRdb to the early 2020s). The library was generated by the immunoSEQ multiplex PCR assay. Drawn from immuneACCESS, this table holds only the in-frame rearrangements with V and J called that TCRdb kept. Clones are partly lost; checked studies trace under half to an unresolved V gene and leave the rest unexplained. This sample holds about 110,000 clones; roughly nine tenths were observed only once. Over 35% of the sample is in the top ten clones. The meaning of the sample's time point label: about 28 days (+/-7) after the second vaccine dose. Here the sequenced sample was peripheral blood, taken 28 days after the second AZD1222 dose. These receptors all stem from an adult who received the AZD1222 COVID-19 vaccine.

The chain joins TRBV9 to TRBJ2-7; unclear D gene. Germline lookup yields CDR1 SGDLS and CDR2 YYNGEE. The CDR3 covers 13 residues. V lost 4 bases and J lost 0, with 8 bases in between. CDR3 residues: CASSKKISYEQYF. The DNA of the CDR3 is TGTGCCAGCAGCAAGAAGATCTCCTACGAGCAGTACTTC.

The rearrangement links TRBV7-2 to TRBJ1-2; 9 bases are a match to TRBD1. The CDR3 is 13 amino acids. The ends lost 5 bases at V and 8 bases at J; junction bases unmatched: 6. Germline assignment: CDR1 SGHTA and CDR2 FQGNSA. The CDR3 spells CASSRDREGGYTF. The CDR3 coding sequence is TGTGCCAGCAGCCGGGACAGGGAAGGAGGCTACACCTTC.

This clone occurred once. The chain is built from TRBV28 and TRBJ1-2, with D perhaps TRBD1 (6 bases). The V and J ends lost 5 bases and 4 bases respectively, with 20 bases between them. Germline CDR1 MDHEN, CDR2 SYDVKM. The CDR3 runs 16 residues. In nucleotides, the CDR3 is TGTGCCAGCAGTAAAATATGGGGGCGTGGCCGCTATGGCTACACCTTC. Translated, it gives CASSKIWGRGRYGYTF.

The CDR3 DNA reads as TGTGCCAGCAGAATACGCACCGGGACAGGCTATGGCTACACCTTC. Protein sequence: CASRIRTGTGYGYTF. The V and J genes are TRBV11-2 and TRBJ1-2, with TRBD1 matching 8 bases. V shed 6 bases, J shed 4 bases, and the junction held 10 bases outside the gene matches. The V gene's germline CDR1 is SGHAT and CDR2 FQNNGV. This CDR3 region has 15 residues. Full variable domain (missing parts from reference TRBV11-2 and TRBJ1-2): EAGVAQSPRYKIIEKRQSVAFWCNPISGHATLYWYQQILGQGPKLLIQFQNNGVVDDSQLPKDRFSAERLKGVDSTLKIQPAKLEDSAVYLCASRIRTGTGYGYTFGSGTRLTVV.

The J gene is TRBJ1-2, the V gene TRBV7-9; maybe TRBD1 (5 bases). Per germline, CDR1 SEHNR and CDR2 FQNEAQ (reference sequence). The V gene lost 1 base and the J gene lost 5 bases, with 17 bases spanning the gap. This CDR3 spans 16 amino acids. The CDR3 sequence is CASSLEGTAQTYGYTF. The CDR3 DNA follows: TGTGCCAGCAGCTTAGAAGGGACGGCCCAGACGTATGGCTACACCTTC.

This clone is a singleton in its sample. The chain recombines TRBV27 with TRBJ1-5; 8 positions match TRBD1. Germline V gene lookup returns CDR1 MNHEY and CDR2 SMNVEV (reference sequence). This CDR3 spans 17 amino acids. V lost 6 bases and J lost 3; bases outside the gene matches: 13. The CDR3 nucleotides are TGTGCCAGCAGCTCCATCTTCACGACAGGGGACAATCAGCCCCAGCATTTT. Translating it yields CASSSIFTTGDNQPQHF.

The chain combines TRBV7-8 with TRBJ2-7; 10 bases match TRBD2. The CDR3 length is 14 residues. Germline-derived CDR1 and CDR2 are SGHVS and FQNEAQ. The J segment lost 4 bases and the V segment lost 5 bases, leaving 5 bases of the junction unmatched. CDR3 sequence: CASSPRTSGYEQYF. The CDR3 DNA is TGTGCCAGCAGCCCCAGGACTAGCGGATACGAGCAGTACTTC.

The CDR3 reads CASSLVAGAFTGELFF. The CDR3 DNA reads as TGCGCCAGCAGCTTGGTAGCAGGGGCTTTCACCGGGGAGCTGTTTTTT. The V gene is TRBV5-1, the J gene TRBJ2-2, with D perhaps TRBD1 (6 bases). Trimming removed 0 bases at V and 4 bases at J, with 13 bases between. Germline V gene data show CDR1 as SGHRS and CDR2 as YFSETQ. The CDR3 length is 16 residues.

J is TRBJ1-6 and V is TRBV7-8; no definite D call. Germline V gene sequence: CDR1 SGHVS, CDR2 FQNEAQ. This CDR3 comprises 12 residues. V dropped 5 bases and J dropped 10 bases, with 9 bases sitting between them. The CDR3 sequence: CASSPRESPLHF. The CDR3 coding sequence is TGTGCCAGCAGCCCACGAGAGTCACCCCTCCACTTT.

This chain uses TRBV5-1 with TRBJ2-7; 10 bases line up with TRBD2. CDR3 length: 14 amino acids. CDR1 and CDR2 from the germline V gene are SGHRS and YFSETQ. Trimming took 2 bases from V and 4 from J; bases not matched to a gene: 3. The CDR3 reads CASSLMTSGYEQYF. The CDR3 coding sequence is TGCGCCAGCAGCTTAATGACTAGCGGGTACGAGCAGTACTTC.

This sequence joins TRBV30 and TRBJ2-1, with D perhaps matching TRBD2 (5 bases). Trimming took off 3 bases at V and 4 bases at J, with 16 bases between the two ends. The CDR3 has 15 residues. Germline V gene sequence: CDR1 GTSNPN, CDR2 SVGIG (reference sequence). The CDR3 region has the DNA TGTGCCTGGAGAGGAGGAGTGGCGCTTTACAATGAGCAGTTCTTC. It translates to CAWRGGVALYNEQFF.

The DNA of the CDR3 is TGTGCCAGCAGCCACGGGACTAGCGGCCACAATGAGCAGTTCTTC. It translates to CASSHGTSGHNEQFF. This sequence joins TRBV28 and TRBJ2-1; 11 positions agree with TRBD2. The V segment lost 6 bases and the J segment 5 bases; nucleotides outside the gene matches: 6. The length of the CDR3 is 15 residues. Germline V gene sequence: CDR1 MDHEN, CDR2 SYDVKM.

This clone showed up just a few times. The chain employs TRBV14 and TRBJ2-7; D might be TRBD2 (5 bases). The germline gives CDR1 SGHDN, CDR2 FVKESK. V lost 4 bases, J lost 4 bases, and 11 bases lay in between. The CDR3 has 13 residues. Here the CDR3 reads CASSPGIGYEQYF. The DNA for the CDR3 is TGTGCCAGCAGCCCGGGGATCGGGTACGAGCAGTACTTC.

This rearrangement joins TRBV19 to TRBJ2-7, with TRBD1 matching 8 bases. Germline trimming cut 1 base from V and 2 bases from J; bases unmatched to any gene: 4. The CDR3 is 15 residues long. CDR1 LNHDA and CDR2 SQIVND come from the germline V gene (reference sequence). As DNA, the CDR3 is TGTGCCAGTAGTATAGGATCAGGGGGCCCCTACGAGCAGTACTTC. Translating it yields CASSIGSGGPYEQYF. The full variable domain, its missing parts supplied by reference TRBV19 and TRBJ2-7, is DGGITQSPKYLFRKEGQNVTLSCEQNLNHDAMYWYRQDPGQGLRLIYYSQIVNDFQKGDIAEGYSVSREKKESFPLTVTSAQKNPTAFYLCASSIGSGGPYEQYFGPGTRLTVT.

The chain links TRBV7-3 to TRBJ2-1, with TRBD1 matching 8 bases. V gave up 2 bases and J gave up 7 bases; unmatched junction bases: 4. The CDR3 has 14 residues. Germline CDR1 SGHTA, CDR2 FQGTGA. CDR3 DNA sequence: TGTGCCAGCAGCTTAGGGCAGGGGGCGAATGAGCAGTTCTTC. Translating it yields CASSLGQGANEQFF.

The chain has TRBV7-3 and TRBJ2-1, with 10 bases fitting TRBD2. The germline CDR1 and CDR2 sequences are SGHTA and FQGTGA. The CDR3 is made up of 15 amino acids. V was pared by 5 bases and J by 5 bases, with 6 bases of the junction left unmatched. The CDR3 region has the DNA TGTGCCAGCAGCCCCCTCGGGACTAGCGACAATGAGCAGTTCTTC. Protein: CASSPLGTSDNEQFF.

This sequence joins TRBV2 and TRBJ2-2; 7 bases line up with TRBD1. CDR1 and CDR2 from the germline V gene are SNHLY and FYNNEI. The CDR3 sequence is 15 residues long. V shed 8 bases and J 6 bases; nucleotides not matched to a gene: 12. The CDR3 reads CASRPGGRVAGELFF. The CDR3 region has the DNA TGTGCCAGCCGCCCAGGGGGAAGGGTCGCCGGGGAGCTGTTTTTT. Variable domain in full (rest from reference TRBV2 and TRBJ2-2): EPEVTQTPSHQVTQMGQEVILRCVPISNHLYFYWYRQILGQKVEFLVSFYNNEISEKSEIFDDQFSVERPDGSNFTLKIRSTKLEDSAMYFCASRPGGRVAGELFFGEGSRLTVL.

The V gene is TRBV29-1, the J gene TRBJ2-7; D is perhaps TRBD1 or TRBD2 (6 bases each). Trimming took off 4 bases at V and 5 bases at J, with 18 bases between the two ends. The CDR3 is 14 residues long. Germline V gives CDR1 SQVTM, CDR2 ANQGSEA. CDR3 nucleotide sequence: TGCAGCGTTGGAGTCGCCGGGGGCTACGACGAGCAGTACTTC. Protein product: CSVGVAGGYDEQYF.

The chain couples TRBV12-3 or TRBV12-4 to TRBJ2-1; D is uncertain. The CDR3 contains 13 residues. Trimming removed 1 base from V and 10 bases from J, with 11 bases in between. DNA of the CDR3: TGTGCCAGCAGTTTAGGACTCGGTTTGGAGCAGTTCTTC. Its protein is CASSLGLGLEQFF.

The chain is built from TRBV14 and TRBJ2-7, with a weak D call TRBD2 (6 bases). Germline loops: CDR1 SGHDN, CDR2 FVKESK. Trimming removed 1 base at V and 2 bases at J, with 15 bases between. The CDR3 sequence is 16 residues long. CDR3 nucleotides: TGTGCCAGCAGCCAAGGGCAGCGGGTACCGGCCTACGAGCAGTACTTC. Its protein product is CASSQGQRVPAYEQYF.

The chain joins TRBV27 to TRBJ2-7, with a possible D match to TRBD1 (6 bases). Germline CDR1 reads MNHEY; CDR2 reads SMNVEV (reference sequence). V was trimmed by 2 bases and J by 6 bases, leaving 17 bases between them. This CDR3 contains 15 residues. DNA of the CDR3: TGTGCCAGCAGTTTAAGGCCAGGGGCCTCTTTCGAGCAGTACTTC. It is translated as CASSLRPGASFEQYF.

This sequence joins TRBV5-1 and TRBJ2-7, with D maybe TRBD2 (6 bases). The CDR3 is 14 residues long. The germline gives CDR1 SGHRS, CDR2 YFSETQ. V was cut by 4 bases and J by 7 bases, with 18 bases left in between. The CDR3 nucleotides are TGCGCCAGCAGCGCGGGGACGGGCGGTCAGGAGCAGTACTTC. Its translation: CASSAGTGGQEQYF. Using reference TRBV5-1 and TRBJ2-7 for the parts outside the CDR3, the full variable domain is KAGVTQTPRYLIKTRGQQVTLSCSPISGHRSVSWYQQTPGQGLQFLFEYFSETQRNKGNFPGRFSGRQFSNSRSEMNVSTLELGDSALYLCASSAGTGGQEQYFGPGTRLTVT.

V is TRBV7-8 and J is TRBJ2-1; 11 bases map to TRBD2. Trimming took 4 bases from V and 7 from J; bases not matched to a gene: 6. The CDR3 sequence is 15 residues long. Germline assignment: CDR1 SGHVS and CDR2 FQNEAQ. The CDR3 region is CASSSTSGSWNEQFF. The CDR3, as DNA: TGTGCCAGCAGCTCTACTAGCGGGAGTTGGAATGAGCAGTTCTTC.

This chain connects TRBV28 to TRBJ2-5; D is tentatively TRBD1 or TRBD2 (5 bases each). The CDR3 runs 13 residues. CDR1 is MDHEN and CDR2 is SYDVKM in the germline V gene. Trimming cost V 11 bases and J 5 bases, with 18 bases left between them. The CDR3 DNA reads TGTGCCGTTAGGGACCGTTCAAGGGAGACCCAGTACTTC. Translated: CAVRDRSRETQYF.

This clone turned up a few times. This chain connects TRBV7-2 to TRBJ1-2; 11 nucleotides align to TRBD1. J was trimmed by 5 bases and V by 3 bases; bases with no gene match: 2. In germline, CDR1 is SGHTA, CDR2 FQGNSA. The CDR3 is 14 amino acids. Here the CDR3 DNA reads TGTGCCAGCAGCTTGGACAGGGGGCCATATGGCTACACCTTC. Translated: CASSLDRGPYGYTF.

V is TRBV24-1 and J is TRBJ2-2; 13 bases line up with TRBD2. CDR1 KGHDR and CDR2 SFDVKD come from the germline V gene. CDR3 size: 19 residues. Trimming took 0 bases from V and 6 from J; bases not matched to a gene: 9. The CDR3 spells CATSDLRTWTSGSSGELFF. CDR3 DNA sequence: TGTGCCACCAGTGATTTGCGGACATGGACTAGCGGGAGTTCCGGGGAGCTGTTTTTT.

This chain uses TRBV25-1 with TRBJ2-7, with TRBD2 matching over 8 bases. From germline, CDR1 is MGHDK and CDR2 SYGVNS. The length of the CDR3 is 14 residues. J lost 3 bases, V lost 1 base, and 2 bases had no gene match. The CDR3 is CASSELTSGYEQYF. The CDR3 nucleotides are TGTGCCAGCAGTGAATTAACTAGCGGCTACGAGCAGTACTTC.

The chain combines TRBV4-1 with TRBJ2-3; D possibly uses TRBD1 or TRBD2 (6 bases each). Germline V gene sequence: CDR1 MGHRA, CDR2 YSYEKL. This CDR3 comprises 16 residues. V was trimmed by 1 base and J by 0 bases, leaving 11 bases between them. Written as DNA, the CDR3 is TGCGCCAGCAGCCAAGTATGGGGGGCGAGCACAGATACGCAGTATTTT. Its protein product is CASSQVWGASTDTQYF.

The chain uses TRBV2 and TRBJ2-1; 11 nucleotides agree with TRBD1. Germline assignment: CDR1 SNHLY and CDR2 FYNNEI. The CDR3 runs 13 residues. Losses at the gene ends were 6 bases for V and 16 bases for J; bases not matched to a gene: 11. Written as DNA, the CDR3 is TGTGCCAGCAGGGGGACAGGGGGGGCATTTTTATTCTTC. This codes for CASRGTGGAFLFF.

The chain combines TRBV6-1 with TRBJ1-5, with D perhaps matching TRBD1 (6 bases). The CDR3 contains 14 residues. V was clipped by 5 bases and J by 3 bases, with 11 bases between them. The germline gives CDR1 MNHNS, CDR2 SASEGT. The CDR3 sequence is CASSPGQYNQPQHF. For the CDR3, the DNA is TGTGCCAGCAGTCCAGGACAGTACAATCAGCCCCAGCATTTT.

The J gene is TRBJ1-5, the V gene TRBV6-5; no definite D call. Between the trimmed V and J ends, which lost 8 bases and 0 bases, there was a span of 14 bases. The CDR3 consists of 15 residues. Germline values: CDR1 MNHEY, CDR2 SVGAGI. In nucleotides, the CDR3 is TGTGCCAGCTCAACGGACGCCTATAGCAATCAGCCCCAGCATTTT. Amino acid sequence: CASSTDAYSNQPQHF.

The chain recombines TRBV9 with TRBJ1-2; TRBD1 agrees at 8 bases. Germline V gene sequence: CDR1 SGDLS, CDR2 YYNGEE. V gave up 4 bases and J gave up 2 bases; unmatched junction bases: 7. CDR3 length equals 15 residues. The CDR3 loop is CASSSRGDRNYGYTF. DNA for the CDR3: TGTGCCAGCAGCTCTCGGGGGGACAGGAACTATGGCTACACCTTC. The full variable domain, its missing parts supplied by reference TRBV9 and TRBJ1-2, is DSGVTQTPKHLITATGQRVTLRCSPRSGDLSVYWYQQSLDQGLQFLIQYYNGEERAKGNILERFSAQQFPDLHSELNLSSLELGDSALYFCASSSRGDRNYGYTFGSGTRLTVV.